This is a list of T cell receptor beta chains from one sample in a study of radiotherapy plus CTLA-4 blockade in lung cancer. Libraries were prepared by immunoSEQ multiplex PCR; TCRdb keeps only in-frame clonotypes and omits some of them. Among about 39,000 clones listed, roughly three quarters were seen once. Material: peripheral blood, obtained from a patient treated with radiotherapy plus ipilimumab. The receptors here all came from a human donor with non-small cell lung cancer that progressed on radiotherapy plus ipilimumab. Both conserved end residues are trimmed from each CDR3. Part of the rows lack a size; the others show once, few, many or a class for expanded clones.

V	J	size	CDR3
TRBV5-1	TRBJ1-4	few	ASSFHLGQGEKLF
TRBV19	TRBJ1-4	once	ASSTGTGSEKLF
TRBV19	TRBJ1-6	NA	ASRSQTGAVANSPLH
TRBV5-1	TRBJ1-2	NA	ASKPWTSDLINYGYT
TRBV19	TRBJ2-6	NA	ASSIGGKALSSGANVLT
TRBV13	TRBJ1-1	NA	ASSIGTGSGNTEAF
TRBV28	TRBJ1-3	once	ASSTTGWSGGNTIY
TRBV6-1	TRBJ2-1	NA	ASSEWGVYNEQF
TRBV19	TRBJ1-5	NA	ASSRQGDQPQH
TRBV9	TRBJ2-7	NA	ASSVGPVSYEQY
TRBV7-2	TRBJ2-3	NA	ASSPGGGSPSTDTQY
TRBV18	TRBJ2-7	NA	ASSPGTGHEQY
TRBV21-1	TRBJ2-5	NA	ASTVRSLWYQETQY
TRBV6-1	TRBJ2-7	NA	ASSDPDKGEQY
TRBV4-2	TRBJ1-4	NA	ASSQEGRTGEKLF
TRBV5-4	TRBJ1-1	NA	ASSLLGGWNTEAF
TRBV2	TRBJ1-2	NA	ASSERGTGNGYT
TRBV7-9	TRBJ2-4	NA	ASSSNRDPKNIQY
TRBV7-9	TRBJ2-5	few	ASTLTGDQETQY
TRBV27	TRBJ2-1	NA	ASSSPSGGTYNEQF
TRBV11-1	NA	NA	ASRGVGDEQY
TRBV6-6	TRBJ1-5	NA	ASRKGDQPQH
TRBV5-1	TRBJ2-3	few	ASSPLAGGPPTDTQY
TRBV9	TRBJ2-1	NA	ASSPPVGLGNEQF
TRBV7-9	TRBJ2-6	few	ASSASAGLTAGANVLT
TRBV27	TRBJ1-1	NA	ASSRTGFDTEAF
TRBV11-3	TRBJ1-1	once	ASSLGTDTEAF
TRBV11-3	TRBJ1-2	NA	ASSPVGGLGYGYT
TRBV5-1	TRBJ1-2	NA	ASSLAAGREDGYT
TRBV10-2	TRBJ2-6	medium-sized	ASSLAGGFSGANVLT
TRBV6-1	TRBJ1-1	NA	ASTYRGAEAF
TRBV28	TRBJ1-2	NA	ASSPRDRLPEGYT
TRBV5-1	TRBJ2-3	NA	ASSLDRGRADTQY
TRBV7-9	TRBJ1-4	NA	ASSLDRRSEKLF
TRBV5-1	TRBJ2-7	NA	ASSPGQVYEQY
TRBV6-6	TRBJ1-1	NA	ASTYSFGQANTEAF
TRBV11-2	TRBJ2-7	NA	ASSSRTGVGEQY
TRBV4-1	TRBJ2-4	NA	ASSHGYGIHIQY
TRBV9	TRBJ1-4	once	ASSVGTHGTGLDEKLF